This T cell receptor (beta chain) came from a study of blood T cell repertoires in COVID-19. Per the study methods: Nucleated cell counts were estimated from reference gene primer amplification. Profiled with immunoSEQ multiplex PCR; TCRdb holds only in-frame clones, not every one. V and J calls plus clone size are reproduced from that table; the DNA served to infer D and trimming. The sample has around 300,000 clones; around 90% are singletons. Cohorts were assigned according to the clinical history that participants reported. Cohort 3 recovered donors had two negative PCRs, clearance, or symptom resolution. The CDR3 is made up of 13 amino acids. V was cut by 4 bases and J by 3 bases, with 8 bases left in between. Germline V gives CDR1 SGHNT, CDR2 YYREEE (reference sequence).

The rearrangement uses TRBV5-4 and TRBJ1-5; D gene ambiguous. Sequenced sample: PBMCs or T cells enriched from blood (not recorded which). The sequence came from a man aged 25 to 40 who had recovered from COVID-19. CDR3: CASSEGANQPQHF. CDR3 bases: TGTGCCAGCAGCGAGGGTGCCAATCAGCCCCAGCATTTT.